The 25 T cell receptor beta chains in this list originate from one sample, sequenced in a study of shared clonotypes between healthy human individuals. The table came from immunoSEQ multiplex PCR; TCRdb's copy has only in-frame clones and leaves some out. Of some 2,500,000 clones listed, roughly 93% were seen once; the top ten hold 0.36%. The sample consisted of naive CD4+ T cells from PBMCs. Subset specified: CD45RA+ positively selected. The receptors were gathered from a man younger than 35 in good health. Some clones in this sample may be carry-over from other donors' samples.

Points on this clone: Other DNA sequences of this sample code for an identical CDR3. The chain is built from TRBV11-3 and TRBJ2-2; D is perhaps TRBD1 (5 bases). V lost 4 bases and J 6 bases, leaving 6 bases between the germline ends. Germline loops: CDR1 SGHNT, CDR2 YENEEA. The length of the CDR3 is 12 residues. The CDR3 region is CASSSGSGELFF. As DNA, the CDR3 is TGTGCCAGCAGCTCAGGGTCCGGGGAGCTGTTTTTT.

This chain links TRBV4-1 with TRBJ2-5, with 11 nucleotides matching TRBD2. V gave up 4 bases and J gave up 0 bases; unmatched junction bases: 16. Looked up from germline, CDR1 is MGHRA and CDR2 is YSYEKL. The CDR3 is 20 amino acids. The CDR3 is CASSLEQGNRTSGHQETQYF. The CDR3 bases are TGCGCCAGCAGCCTCGAACAGGGAAACAGGACTAGCGGGCACCAAGAGACCCAGTACTTC.

The rearrangement joins TRBV7-6 to TRBJ1-4, with D tentatively TRBD1 (6 bases). CDR1 is SGHVS and CDR2 is FNYEAQ in the germline V gene. V lost 4 bases to trimming and J lost 0 bases, with 12 bases between them. The CDR3 runs 16 residues. The CDR3 nucleotides read TGTGCCAGCAGCTCGACAGGTTATCCAACTAATGAAAAACTGTTTTTT. This sequence encodes CASSSTGYPTNEKLFF.

The genes are TRBV27 and TRBJ1-2, with 12 bases lining up with TRBD1. After removal of 6 bases from V and 7 bases from J, the junction contained 9 bases not matched to a gene. CDR1 and CDR2 from the germline V gene are MNHEY and SMNVEV (reference sequence). The CDR3 is 15 amino acids. The CDR3 DNA reads as TGTGCCAGCAGACAGACACAGGGACAGGGGGCTGGCTACACCTTC. The encoded protein is CASRQTQGQGAGYTF.

In this sample, this clone turned up once. The chain combines TRBV4-2 with TRBJ1-4, with D possibly matching TRBD1 (6 bases). This CDR3 spans 14 amino acids. The germline V gene encodes CDR1 LGHNA and CDR2 YNFKEQ. The V and J ends lost 4 bases and 8 bases respectively, with 14 bases between them. The CDR3 loop is CASSPTGTNEKLFF. The CDR3, as DNA: TGTGCCAGCAGCCCCACAGGGACAAACGAAAAACTGTTTTTT.

A note on this clone: This sample includes further DNA sequences coding for the same CDR3. The chain is built from TRBV6-1 and TRBJ2-3, with a tentative D call TRBD1 (6 bases). Germline CDR1 MNHNS, CDR2 SASEGT. Trimming took off 1 base at V and 4 bases at J, with 6 bases between the two ends. The length of the CDR3 is 13 residues. The chain's CDR3 is CASSEEGADTQYF. DNA for the CDR3: TGTGCCAGCAGTGAAGAGGGGGCAGATACGCAGTATTTT.

The genes are TRBV11-2 and TRBJ2-7, with unresolved D. The CDR3 is made up of 14 amino acids. Germline CDR1 reads SGHAT; CDR2 reads FQNNGV. With 5 bases removed from V and 5 bases from J, the gap between germline ends came to 16 bases. The CDR3 loop is CASSPEIATHEQYF. DNA for the CDR3: TGTGCCAGCAGCCCCGAGATTGCCACGCACGAGCAGTACTTC.

This CDR3 is CASSRQSGKNYNEQFF. The DNA for the CDR3 is TGTGCCAGCAGCCGCCAAAGCGGAAAAAATTACAATGAGCAGTTCTTC. The V call is TRBV7-8, the J call TRBJ2-1, with TRBD2 as a possible D gene (5 bases). Between the trimmed V and J ends, which lost 5 bases and 4 bases, there was a span of 18 bases. The germline V gene has CDR1 SGHVS and CDR2 FQNEAQ. This CDR3 comprises 16 residues.

This clone was counted once. The chain joins TRBV19 to TRBJ2-5, with D tentatively TRBD1 (6 bases). With 2 bases removed from V and 13 bases from J, the gap between germline ends came to 23 bases. CDR1 is LNHDA and CDR2 is SQIVND in the germline V gene (reference sequence). CDR3 length: 15 residues. The CDR3 here is CASSILSQGPTGLYF. CDR3 DNA: TGTGCCAGTAGTATACTTTCCCAGGGGCCTACCGGATTGTACTTC.

The J gene is TRBJ1-2, the V gene TRBV7-2; no definite D call. Deletions cut 2 bases from V and 4 bases from J, with 11 bases between. Germline loops: CDR1 SGHTA, CDR2 FQGNSA. This CDR3 has 14 amino acids. The CDR3 sequence is CASSLSAEIYGYTF. Here the CDR3 DNA reads TGTGCCAGCAGCTTATCGGCAGAGATCTATGGCTACACCTTC.

The CDR3 DNA sequence: TGTGCCAGCAGCAAAGAATTCGGGGCCTACCCTGGAAATTACGAGCAGTACTTC. Protein: CASSKEFGAYPGNYEQYF. This chain joins TRBV21-1 and TRBJ2-7. TRBV21-1 is a recognized pseudogene. The CDR3 loop spans 18 amino acids.

The chain couples TRBV28 to TRBJ2-1; tentatively, D is TRBD2 (6 bases). CDR3 size: 16 residues. Germline V gives CDR1 MDHEN, CDR2 SYDVKM. The germline V and J ends were trimmed by 4 bases and 0 bases, with 13 bases remaining between them. This CDR3 reads CASSSEEGSSYNEQFF. The CDR3, as DNA: TGTGCCAGCAGTTCGGAGGAGGGGTCCTCCTACAATGAGCAGTTCTTC.

The chain joins TRBV27 to TRBJ2-3; the match to TRBD2 covers 14 bases. CDR3 length: 17 residues. The V gene end was trimmed by 10 bases and the J gene end by 1 base; junction bases not matched to a gene: 10. Looked up from germline, CDR1 is MNHEY and CDR2 is SMNVEV (reference sequence). The CDR3 DNA sequence: TGTGCCACCATAGGACTAGCGGGAGGTGTAGGCACAGATACGCAGTATTTT. Protein sequence: CATIGLAGGVGTDTQYF.

This clone came up a few times. Other DNA sequences in the sample encode the same CDR3. The genes are TRBV9 and TRBJ2-2; maybe TRBD1 (5 bases). Germline CDR1 is SGDLS and CDR2 is YYNGEE. Trimming removed 0 bases from V and 3 bases from J, with 6 bases in between. The length of the CDR3 is 14 residues. The CDR3 spells CASSVAGHTGELFF. The CDR3 DNA reads TGTGCCAGCAGCGTAGCAGGGCACACCGGGGAGCTGTTTTTT.

The gene calls are TRBV20-1 and TRBJ2-1, with unresolved D. Germline V gene sequence: CDR1 DFQATT, CDR2 SNEGSKA (reference sequence). This CDR3 is 11 amino acids long. Trimming took 6 bases from V and 7 from J, leaving 10 bases between them. The DNA of the CDR3 is TGCAGTGCCCTCAAACGGAATGAGCAGTTCTTC. Protein product: CSALKRNEQFF.

The V and J genes are TRBV6-1 and TRBJ2-6; D unclear. This CDR3 region has 20 residues. The V gene lost 3 bases and the J gene lost 0 bases, with 21 bases spanning the gap. CDR1 and CDR2 (germline): MNHNS, SASEGT. CDR3 sequence reads: CASSEIYIDGTSSGANVLTF. CDR3 nucleotides: TGTGCCAGCAGTGAGATTTATATTGACGGCACCAGCTCTGGGGCCAACGTCCTGACTTTC.

The V gene is TRBV19, the J gene TRBJ2-6, with unresolved D. With 4 bases removed from V and 4 bases from J, the gap between germline ends came to 8 bases. This CDR3 contains 14 residues. CDR1 is LNHDA and CDR2 is SQIVND in the germline V gene (reference sequence). CDR3 in amino acids: CASSTKYGANVLTF. In nucleotides, the CDR3 is TGTGCCAGTAGTACCAAGTACGGGGCCAACGTCCTGACTTTC. The variable domain in full, completed from reference TRBV19 and TRBJ2-6, reads DGGITQSPKYLFRKEGQNVTLSCEQNLNHDAMYWYRQDPGQGLRLIYYSQIVNDFQKGDIAEGYSVSREKKESFPLTVTSAQKNPTAFYLCASSTKYGANVLTFGAGSRLTVL.

The chain has TRBV5-6 and TRBJ2-7; D uncertain. Germline-derived CDR1 and CDR2 are SGHDT and YYEEEE. The CDR3 runs to 14 residues. V lost 0 bases to trimming and J lost 3 bases, with 10 bases between them. The CDR3 sequence is CASSLAPEYYEQYF. For the CDR3, the DNA is TGTGCCAGCAGCTTGGCACCAGAATACTACGAGCAGTACTTC. Full variable domain (missing parts from reference TRBV5-6 and TRBJ2-7): DAGVTQSPTHLIKTRGQQVTLRCSPKSGHDTVSWYQQALGQGPQFIFQYYEEEERQRGNFPDRFSGHQFPNYSSELNVNALLLGDSALYLCASSLAPEYYEQYFGPGTRLTVT.

CDR3 residues: CASSLVSTGELFF. DNA for the CDR3: TGTGCCAGCAGCTTAGTTTCCACCGGGGAGCTGTTTTTT. J is TRBJ2-2 and V is TRBV11-3; D is uncertain. The germline CDR1 and CDR2 sequences are SGHNT and YENEEA. V dropped 1 base and J dropped 4 bases, with 4 bases sitting between them. The CDR3 totals 13 residues.

Details on this clone: Other DNA sequences in this sample translate to the same CDR3. The chain combines TRBV7-2 with TRBJ2-7; 11 bases are shared with TRBD1. After removal of 2 bases from V and 4 bases from J, the junction contained 4 bases not matched to a gene. The CDR3 extends over 15 amino acids. Germline V gives CDR1 SGHTA, CDR2 FQGNSA. The CDR3 nucleotides are TGTGCCAGCAGCTTAACCGGGACAGGGGGATACGAGCAGTACTTC. Residues: CASSLTGTGGYEQYF.

The chain combines TRBV7-3 with TRBJ2-5; D uncertain. V was cut by 1 base and J by 5 bases, with 8 bases left in between. The V gene's germline CDR1 is SGHTA and CDR2 FQGTGA. The CDR3 has 13 residues. The CDR3 sequence: CASSLMQRETQYF. The CDR3 DNA reads as TGTGCCAGCAGCTTAATGCAACGGGAGACCCAGTACTTC.

Points on this clone: Other DNA sequences in the same sample also yield this CDR3. The chain employs TRBV5-1 and TRBJ1-1; the D gene is possibly TRBD1 (6 bases). Germline CDR1 reads SGHRS; CDR2 reads YFSETQ. V lost 0 bases to trimming and J lost 1 base, with 7 bases between them. This CDR3 has 14 amino acids. In nucleotides, the CDR3 is TGCGCCAGCAGCTTGGTGGGACAGAACACTGAAGCTTTCTTT. This encodes CASSLVGQNTEAFF.

Turning to this clone: This sample includes further DNA sequences coding for the same CDR3. The J gene is TRBJ2-5, the V gene TRBV9; possibly TRBD2 for D (5 bases). This CDR3 has 13 amino acids. Trimming pared 1 base from V and 4 bases from J, leaving 8 bases between. CDR1 and CDR2 from the germline V gene are SGDLS and YYNGEE. Written as DNA, the CDR3 is TGTGCCAGCAGCGTACGGGGTACAGAGACCCAGTACTTC. It is translated as CASSVRGTETQYF.

The chain links TRBV28 to TRBJ2-7; no clear D. The CDR3 runs 16 residues. Germline-derived CDR1 and CDR2 are MDHEN and SYDVKM. The ends were cut back, 6 bases at V and 2 bases at J, with 20 bases in the middle. DNA of the CDR3: TGTGCCAGCAGAAACTCCGGGCTACGGTCCCCCTACGAGCAGTACTTC. This translates into CASRNSGLRSPYEQYF.

J is TRBJ1-2 and V is TRBV5-4; 8 bases line up with TRBD1. Trimming at V came to 4 bases and at J to 7 bases, leaving 9 bases not matched to a gene. CDR1 and CDR2 from the germline V gene are SGHNT and YYREEE (reference sequence). CDR3 length equals 14 residues. CDR3 region: CASSPPWGTGGYTF. The CDR3 DNA reads TGTGCCAGCAGCCCTCCCTGGGGGACAGGTGGCTACACCTTC.